This is a list of T cell receptor beta chains from one sample in a study of chemoradiotherapy in HPV16-positive cancers. TCRdb's table, derived via immunoSEQ multiplex PCR, lists solely in-frame clones and lacks some. The sample includes approximately 15,000 clones, over 70% of them seen just once. Collection took place from a patient who underwent chemoradiotherapy. These receptors were taken from a human donor with HPV-associated anogenital cancer. Both conserved end residues are part of each CDR3. The D gene is left open where the match is weak. The size entry is marked missing in some rows and otherwise reads once, few, many or a size class.

V,D,size,J,CDR3,DNA
TRBV5-4,.,.,TRBJ1-1,CASSLGAGRRTEAFF,TGTGCCAGCAGCTTGGGGGCAGGGAGAAGGACTGAAGCTTTCTTT
TRBV5-1,.,.,TRBJ1-2,CASSSLTVLYGYTF,TGCGCCAGCAGCTCTCTGACAGTTCTGTATGGCTACACCTTC
TRBV28,.,once,TRBJ2-7,CASSLPQGYEQYF,TGTGCCAGCAGTTTACCCCAGGGGTACGAGCAGTACTTC
TRBV19,TRBD1,.,TRBJ1-3,CASRHPGGGNTIYF,TGTGCCAGTAGGCACCCAGGGGGCGGAAACACCATATATTTT
TRBV4-2,.,once,TRBJ2-1,CASSDITGLRVNNEQFF,TGTGCCAGCAGTGATATAACAGGGTTGAGGGTAAACAATGAGCAGTTCTTC
TRBV7-2,.,.,TRBJ1-6,CASSFSQGFNSPLHF,TGTGCCAGCAGCTTTTCTCAGGGTTTCAATTCACCCCTCCACTTT
TRBV7-2,.,.,TRBJ2-1,CASSLVLINEQFF,TGTGCCAGCAGCTTAGTTCTGATTAATGAGCAGTTCTTC
TRBV18,TRBD1,.,TRBJ1-4,CASSPNRGSATNEKLFF,TGTGCCAGCTCACCTAACAGGGGGTCTGCAACTAATGAAAAACTGTTTTTT
TRBV27,.,few,TRBJ1-2,CASSPSGLWGYTF,TGTGCCAGCAGCCCTTCCGGGCTGTGGGGCTACACCTTC
TRBV9,TRBD2,.,TRBJ2-2,CASSVGTSEYTGELFF,TGTGCCAGCAGCGTAGGGACTAGCGAGTACACCGGGGAGCTGTTTTTT
TRBV4-1,.,.,TRBJ1-1,CASSQWGGNTEAFF,TGCGCCAGCAGCCAGTGGGGGGGGAACACTGAAGCTTTCTTT
TRBV7-8,.,.,TRBJ2-7,CASSLRFSPYEQYF,TGTGCCAGCAGCTTACGGTTCTCCCCCTACGAGCAGTACTTC
TRBV5-1,.,.,TRBJ1-2,CASSSDPKSSNYGYTF,TGCGCCAGCAGCTCCGACCCCAAGTCTTCTAACTATGGCTACACCTTC
TRBV30,.,.,TRBJ1-5,CAWSVRRFRQKNQPQHF,TGTGCCTGGAGTGTACGACGATTTAGACAGAAAAATCAGCCCCAGCATTTT
TRBV4-1,.,.,TRBJ2-7,CASSQDSFQEQYF,TGCGCCAGCAGCCAAGACTCATTTCAAGAGCAGTACTTC
TRBV30,TRBD2,.,TRBJ2-3,CAWSSASGGPDTQYF,TGTGCCTGGAGTTCCGCTAGCGGGGGCCCAGATACGCAGTATTTT
TRBV7-9,.,.,TRBJ2-1,CASSREYEQFF,TGTGCCAGCAGCCGAGAGTATGAGCAGTTCTTC
TRBV5-6,.,hyperexpanded,TRBJ1-2,CASSLGPGWSGSYGYTF,TGTGCCAGCAGCTTGGGTCCAGGGTGGAGTGGGAGCTATGGCTACACCTTC
TRBV30,.,.,TRBJ1-6,CAWSPPRYNSPLHF,TGTGCCTGGAGTCCTCCACGTTATAATTCACCCCTCCACTTT
TRBV4-1,TRBD1,.,TRBJ2-7,CASSPTQGRGPYEQYF,TGCGCCAGCAGCCCGACCCAGGGCAGGGGGCCCTACGAGCAGTACTTC
TRBV5-1,TRBD1,few,TRBJ1-6,CASRPDSGGNSPLHF,TGCGCCAGCAGACCCGATTCAGGGGGCAATTCACCCCTCCACTTT
TRBV18,.,once,TRBJ1-5,CASSPEGQANQPQHF,TGTGCCAGCTCACCCGAGGGGCAGGCCAATCAGCCCCAGCATTTT
TRBV29-1,TRBD1,.,TRBJ1-6,CSVQTGGHSPLHF,TGCAGCGTCCAAACAGGGGGACATTCACCCCTCCACTTT
TRBV18,.,.,TRBJ1-6,CASSPKEGVSYNSPLHF,TGTGCCAGCTCACCGAAGGAGGGCGTCTCCTATAATTCACCCCTCCACTTT
TRBV19,.,.,TRBJ2-7,CASTRLTNQGNYPTYEQYF,TGTGCCAGTACCCGGCTAACCAATCAGGGGAACTACCCGACCTACGAGCAGTACTTC